This passage covers 32 T cell receptor beta chains from one sample sequenced in a study of regulatory T cells in long-lasting Graves disease. Indicated time point: newly diagnosed GD, antithyroid drugs for less than 3 months. From PBMCs, RNA was extracted and then used to make the TCR library. Construction of the TCR beta libraries employed iRepertoire HTBI primers in conjunction with Arm-PCR of CDR3 regions. TCRdb reprocessed the multiplex PCR reads via MiXCR and lists one record per CDR3 protein. The repertoire has hundreds of thousands of distinct CDR3 sequences, 13% of them found once; the top ten carry 10%. The same sample was also studied in work on T cells in Graves' hyperthyroidism and ophthalmopathy.

Here the sequenced sample was peripheral blood mononuclear cells (PBMCs), taken at new diagnosis, from a patient treated with antithyroid drugs. Source of these receptors: a man aged 30-40 years with Graves disease.

This clonotype came up a few times. The chain recombines TRBV20-1 with TRBJ2-5, with 9 bases identical to TRBD1. CDR3 size: 13 residues. With 5 bases clipped from V and 7 bases from J, the junction kept 8 bases outside the gene matches. CDR1 is DFQATT and CDR2 is SNEGSKA in the germline V gene (reference sequence). The CDR3 DNA is TGCAGTGCTCTCGGGACAGGGCAACGGACCCAGTACTTC. This encodes CSALGTGQRTQYF.

This clonotype was seen more than once but under ten times. J is TRBJ1-6 and V is TRBV29-1; tentative D call: TRBD1 (5 bases). The CDR3 contains 12 residues. The ends were cut back, 6 bases at V and 9 bases at J, with 12 bases in the middle. Germline loops: CDR1 SQVTM, CDR2 ANQGSEA. The CDR3 nucleotides read TGCAGCGTCGGGGGAGGGAGTTCACCCCTCCACTTT. Its protein is CSVGGGSSPLHF.

Many counts were recorded for this clonotype. The genes are TRBV10-3 and TRBJ1-1, with D tentatively TRBD1 (5 bases). Per the germline V gene, CDR1 is ENHRY and CDR2 is SYGVKD. V was pared by 3 bases and J by 3 bases, with 17 bases between. The CDR3 has 16 amino acids. The CDR3 here is CAISDTSRRGYTEAFF. CDR3 nucleotides: TGTGCCATCAGTGACACGAGCCGCCGGGGGTACACTGAAGCTTTCTTT.

This clonotype was found many times. This rearrangement joins TRBV11-2 to TRBJ1-1; no reliable D call. The CDR3 totals 14 residues. V was shortened by 5 bases and J by 1 base, with 11 bases between the two germline ends. From germline, CDR1 is SGHAT and CDR2 FQNNGV. CDR3: CASSLPRANTEAFF. Here the CDR3 DNA reads TGTGCCAGCAGCCTACCTAGGGCGAACACTGAAGCTTTCTTT.

The chain carries TRBV19 and TRBJ2-1; TRBD1 matches at 8 bases. The CDR3 consists of 18 residues. Germline V gene sequence: CDR1 LNHDA, CDR2 SQIVND (reference sequence). Trimming at V came to 6 bases and at J to 4 bases, leaving 17 bases not matched to a gene. CDR3 protein: CASSKLGTGPPYYNEQFF. DNA for the CDR3: TGTGCCAGTAGCAAACTCGGGACAGGTCCCCCCTATTACAATGAGCAGTTCTTC.

In this sample, this clonotype turned up many times. J is TRBJ2-3 and V is TRBV12-3 or TRBV12-4, with no clear D. This CDR3 has 15 residues. V was trimmed by 6 bases and J by 5 bases, leaving 18 bases between them. The CDR3 protein is CASRARIDGKDTQYF. The CDR3 DNA reads as TGTGCCAGCAGAGCCCGGATCGACGGCAAAGATACGCAGTATTTT.

This clonotype was picked up many times. The chain is built from TRBV7-2 and TRBJ2-7, with TRBD2 identical over 9 bases. The V gene's germline CDR1 is SGHTA and CDR2 FQGNSA. Trimming removed 5 bases from V and 6 bases from J; junction bases left unmatched: 5. This CDR3 is 13 amino acids long. The CDR3 bases are TGTGCCAGCAGCCGCGGGAGGGAGGCCGAGCAGTACTTC. Translated: CASSRGREAEQYF.

This chain links TRBV30 with TRBJ2-3; 10 nucleotides align to TRBD2. CDR1 is GTSNPN and CDR2 is SVGIG in the germline V gene (reference sequence). The J segment lost 0 bases and the V segment lost 4 bases, leaving 22 bases of the junction unmatched. The length of the CDR3 is 21 residues. For the CDR3, the DNA is TGTGCCTGGACTCCCGGCCCCCAGCGGGAGGGCCGCATAACAAGCACAGATACGCAGTATTTT. The encoded protein is CAWTPGPQREGRITSTDTQYF.

This clonotype appeared a few times. The chain links TRBV5-1 to TRBJ2-7, with 9 bases aligning to TRBD2. The CDR3 consists of 16 residues. V lost 3 bases, J lost 7 bases, and 14 bases stayed unmatched. Germline CDR1 reads SGHRS; CDR2 reads YFSETQ. The CDR3 reads CASSYLAGPSTWEQYF. In DNA form, the CDR3 reads TGCGCCAGCAGCTACCTAGCGGGACCCTCTACGTGGGAGCAGTACTTC.

This clonotype was seen more than once but under ten times. The rearrangement links TRBV6-2 or TRBV6-3 to TRBJ2-2; TRBD2 matches 9 bases. This CDR3 is built from 15 residues. V was pared by 6 bases and J by 1 base, with 3 bases of the junction left unmatched. Germline CDR1 is MNHEY and CDR2 is SVGEGT. CDR3 amino acids: CASRRLAENTGELFF. The CDR3 nucleotides are TGTGCCAGCAGACGACTAGCGGAGAACACCGGGGAGCTGTTTTTT.

This clonotype showed up many times. The J gene is TRBJ2-1, the V gene TRBV19, with TRBD1 identical over 8 bases. V trimming: 7 bases; J trimming: 15 bases; junction bases outside the gene matches: 8. The V gene's germline CDR1 is LNHDA and CDR2 SQIVND (reference sequence). There are 11 residues in the CDR3. The CDR3 DNA is TGTGCCAGTACCTCTCGGGACAGGCGGTTCTTC. It specifies CASTSRDRRFF.

The table lists this clonotype with many counts. This chain joins TRBV20-1 and TRBJ2-7; D ambiguous. The V and J ends lost 6 bases and 3 bases respectively, with 18 bases between them. Looked up from germline, CDR1 is DFQATT and CDR2 is SNEGSKA (reference sequence). The CDR3 is 14 amino acids. Written as DNA, the CDR3 is TGCAGTGCAGGCGATTTGGCGGAAAACTACGAGCAGTACTTC. It codes for CSAGDLAENYEQYF.

This clonotype was observed many times. Written as DNA, the CDR3 is TGCAGCGTTGAGGGAAGCGGGAGAGGTAACAATGAGCAGTTCTTC. Protein: CSVEGSGRGNNEQFF. The V and J genes are TRBV29-1 and TRBJ2-1; 8 bases are shared with TRBD2. V shed 3 bases, J shed 5 bases, and the junction held 9 bases outside the gene matches. The CDR3 is 15 amino acids. Germline-derived CDR1 and CDR2 are SQVTM and ANQGSEA.

A remark on this clonotype: The CDR3 ends on some other residue instead of the conserved phenylalanine or tryptophan, so this is likely a read error. The chain joins TRBV19 to TRBJ2-3; 12 bases are shared with TRBD2. Germline CDR1 and CDR2: LNHDA and SQIVND (reference sequence). The CDR3 length is 19 residues. V lost 6 bases and J lost 0; bases outside the gene matches: 13. CDR3 protein: CASRGSPSGRATSTDTQYS. The CDR3 DNA reads TGTGCCAGTAGGGGATCCCCTAGCGGGAGGGCCACTAGCACAGATACGCAGTATTCT.

This clonotype showed up just a few times. Its ends do not fully match the called genes, so a read error is possible. The V gene is TRBV5-5, the J gene TRBJ2-5; perhaps D is TRBD1 or TRBD2 (5 bases each). This CDR3 spans 14 amino acids. The germline V gene has CDR1 SGHKS and CDR2 YYEKEE (reference sequence). The CDR3 sequence: CASSFEGHQETQYF. CDR3 bases: TGCGCCAGCAGCTTTGAGGGACACCAAGAGACCCAGTACTTC. Drawing the rest from reference TRBV5-5 and TRBJ2-5, the complete variable domain is DAGVTQSPTHLIKTRGQQVTLRCSPISGHKSVSWYQQVLGQGPQFIFQYYEKEERGRGNFPDRFSARQFPNYSSELNVNALLLGDSALYLCASSFEGHQETQYFGPGTRLLVL.

The V gene is TRBV29-1, the J gene TRBJ2-5, with 9 bases identical to TRBD2. V trimming: 1 base; J trimming: 7 bases; junction bases outside the gene matches: 13. The CDR3 has 16 residues. Germline CDR1 is SQVTM and CDR2 is ANQGSEA. In DNA, the CDR3 is TGCAGCGTTGAAGGCCCTTATAGCGGGAGCGCCAGGACCCAGTACTTC. Translated, it gives CSVEGPYSGSARTQYF.

Of note for this clonotype: A read error may produce the germline difference seen at one junction end. The chain combines TRBV7-3 with TRBJ2-3; TRBD2 agrees at 11 bases. The CDR3 length is 17 residues. Germline V gene data show CDR1 as SGHTA and CDR2 as FQGTGA. The CDR3 loop reads CASSLRLAGGPTDTLYF. CDR3 nucleotides: TGTGCCAGCAGCTTAAGATTAGCGGGAGGGCCTACAGATACGCTGTATTTT.

This clonotype came up many times. The chain is built from TRBV6-1 and TRBJ2-7; no firm D call. The V end lost 5 bases, the J end lost 2 bases, and 16 bases lay between the germline ends. This CDR3 comprises 15 residues. Germline CDR1 is MNHNS and CDR2 is SASEGT. CDR3 region: CASSNPWQDTYEQYF. The DNA for the CDR3 is TGTGCCAGCAGTAATCCGTGGCAGGATACCTACGAGCAGTACTTC.

This clonotype was seen only a few times. J is TRBJ1-6 and V is TRBV7-9; 8 nucleotides line up with TRBD1. Looked up from germline, CDR1 is SEHNR and CDR2 is FQNEAQ (reference sequence). The ends lost 5 bases at V and 9 bases at J; junction bases unmatched: 9. The CDR3 consists of 15 residues. The CDR3 nucleotides read TGTGCCAGCAGCCCAGGGGGCTCGAGTTCTTCACCCCTCCACTTT. Translating gives CASSPGGSSSSPLHF.

This clonotype was counted only a few times. The chain joins TRBV2 to TRBJ2-2; D is possibly TRBD1 (5 bases). The CDR3 totals 13 residues. Germline V gene data show CDR1 as SNHLY and CDR2 as FYNNEI. Trimming shortened V by 8 bases and J by 2 bases, and 9 bases separated the two germline ends. This chain's CDR3 is CASSGQNTGELFF. In nucleotides, the CDR3 is TGTGCCAGCTCAGGGCAAAACACCGGGGAGCTGTTTTTT.

This clonotype came up a few times. Given a much more abundant clone one base away, this may be a read error. The chain couples TRBV5-6 to TRBJ1-6; D unresolved. There are 15 residues in the CDR3. V was clipped by 1 base and J by 0 bases, with 5 bases between them. Germline loops: CDR1 SGHDT, CDR2 YYEEEE. In nucleotides, the CDR3 is TGTGCCAGCAGCTTGCGGAGCTCCTATAATTCACCCCTCCACTTT. Translation: CASSLRSSYNSPLHF.

This clonotype has ten or more counts. The chain couples TRBV19 to TRBJ1-2; D is possibly TRBD1 (5 bases). V lost 6 bases and J 2 bases, leaving 19 bases between the germline ends. Germline CDR1 is LNHDA and CDR2 is SQIVND (reference sequence). This CDR3 has 16 residues. CDR3 DNA sequence: TGTGCCAGTAGACATCCTACAAAACCAGGGAACTATGGCTACACCTTC. This encodes CASRHPTKPGNYGYTF.

This clonotype was observed at least ten times. J is TRBJ2-6 and V is TRBV10-3; maybe TRBD2 (5 bases). From germline, CDR1 is ENHRY and CDR2 SYGVKD. This CDR3 spans 16 amino acids. Trimming removed 4 bases at V and 1 base at J, with 11 bases between. CDR3 sequence: CAISVVPGSGANVLTF. CDR3 DNA: TGTGCCATCAGTGTGGTACCGGGATCTGGGGCCAACGTCCTGACTTTC.

This clonotype occurred many times. The chain recombines TRBV27 with TRBJ1-1; possible D gene TRBD1, 5 bases. Germline V gene data show CDR1 as MNHEY and CDR2 as SMNVEV (reference sequence). V was trimmed by 5 bases and J by 4 bases, leaving 11 bases between them. The CDR3 is 13 residues long. CDR3 nucleotide sequence: TGTGCCAGCAGTCAACTTAGGGGCACTGAAGCTTTCTTT. Protein: CASSQLRGTEAFF.

The table lists this clonotype with many counts. This chain joins TRBV20-1 and TRBJ2-1; possible D gene TRBD2, 6 bases. V gave up 7 bases and J gave up 6 bases, with 22 bases separating them. Germline-derived CDR1 and CDR2 are DFQATT and SNEGSKA (reference sequence). This CDR3 comprises 15 residues. The CDR3 protein is CSVFPGLEISNEQFF. For the CDR3, the DNA is TGCAGTGTTTTTCCGGGACTGGAGATTTCCAATGAGCAGTTCTTC.

In its sample, this clonotype was seen many times. The chain recombines TRBV6-2 or TRBV6-3 with TRBJ2-2, with D possibly being TRBD2 (5 bases). Germline CDR1 and CDR2: MNHEY and SVGEGT. There are 15 residues in the CDR3. V was shortened by 2 bases and J by 5 bases, with 12 bases between the two germline ends. The CDR3 coding sequence is TGTGCCAGCAGTTACAGGAGAGGGTTGACCGGGGAGCTGTTTTTT. Translated: CASSYRRGLTGELFF.

The sample holds a few counts of this clonotype. The rearrangement uses TRBV7-6 and TRBJ2-3; TRBD2 matches 7 bases. The CDR3 runs to 14 residues. Germline CDR1 SGHVS, CDR2 FNYEAQ. J lost 6 bases, V lost 1 base, and 4 bases had no gene match. The CDR3 here is CASSLVIGRDTQYF. As DNA, the CDR3 is TGTGCCAGCAGCTTAGTAATCGGGAGGGATACGCAGTATTTT.

The chain employs TRBV24-1 and TRBJ1-1; D gene uncertain. In germline, CDR1 is KGHDR, CDR2 SFDVKD. V lost 4 bases and J 11 bases, leaving 16 bases between the germline ends. This CDR3 comprises 13 residues. The CDR3 spells CATSEPVGRRAFF. The CDR3 DNA sequence: TGTGCCACCAGTGAACCCGTAGGGCGGAGGGCTTTCTTT.

This clonotype was recorded at least ten times. V and J are TRBV12-3 or TRBV12-4 and TRBJ2-7, with 13 positions matching TRBD2. The V segment lost 5 bases and the J segment 4 bases; nucleotides outside the gene matches: 5. The CDR3 spans 15 residues. CDR3 sequence (DNA): TGTGCCAGCAGTAAAGGACTAGCGGGAGAGTACGAGCAGTACTTC. Translated: CASSKGLAGEYEQYF.

This clonotype was picked up many times. This chain uses TRBV6-5 with TRBJ2-5, with D possibly TRBD1 on 6 matching bases. Trimming left V 2 bases short and J 0 bases short, with 10 bases between. Germline CDR1 MNHEY, CDR2 SVGAGI. This CDR3 spans 15 amino acids. CDR3: CASSYGQGYQETQYF. DNA for the CDR3: TGTGCCAGCAGTTACGGGCAGGGGTACCAAGAGACCCAGTACTTC.

This clonotype has a count of ten or more. The chain joins TRBV3-1 to TRBJ1-2; 9 nucleotides match TRBD1. Trimming cost V 5 bases and J 3 bases; bases outside gene matches: 7. This CDR3 spans 15 amino acids. CDR1 and CDR2 (germline): LGHDT, YNNKEL (reference sequence). The CDR3 here is CASSLTGTGHYGYTF. DNA for the CDR3: TGTGCCAGCAGCTTAACCGGGACAGGGCACTATGGCTACACCTTC.

This clonotype was picked up many times. This chain joins TRBV10-3 and TRBJ1-1; D remains ambiguous. The CDR3 loop spans 13 amino acids. In germline, CDR1 is ENHRY, CDR2 SYGVKD. Between the trimmed V and J ends, which lost 4 bases and 1 base, there was a span of 7 bases. In nucleotides, the CDR3 is TGTGCCATCAGTGTGGTCCAGAACACTGAAGCTTTCTTT. It specifies CAISVVQNTEAFF.